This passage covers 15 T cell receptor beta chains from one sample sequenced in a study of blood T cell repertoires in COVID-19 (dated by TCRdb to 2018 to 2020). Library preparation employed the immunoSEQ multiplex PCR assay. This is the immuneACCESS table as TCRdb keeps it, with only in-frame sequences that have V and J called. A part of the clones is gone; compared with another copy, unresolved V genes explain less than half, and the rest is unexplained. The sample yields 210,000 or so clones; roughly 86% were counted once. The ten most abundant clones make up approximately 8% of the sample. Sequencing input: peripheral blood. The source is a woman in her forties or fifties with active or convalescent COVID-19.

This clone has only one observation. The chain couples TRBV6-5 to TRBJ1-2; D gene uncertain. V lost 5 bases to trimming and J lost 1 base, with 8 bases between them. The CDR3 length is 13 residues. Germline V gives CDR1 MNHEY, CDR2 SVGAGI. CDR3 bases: TGTGCCAGCAGTAGCCAGGATAACTATGGCTACACCTTC. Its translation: CASSSQDNYGYTF.

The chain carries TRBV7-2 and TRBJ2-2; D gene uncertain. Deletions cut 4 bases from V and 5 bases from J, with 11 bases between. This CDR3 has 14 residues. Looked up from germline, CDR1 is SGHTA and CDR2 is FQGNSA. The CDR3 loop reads CASSSLDVTGELFF. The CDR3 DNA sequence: TGTGCCAGCAGCTCCCTAGACGTAACCGGGGAGCTGTTTTTT.

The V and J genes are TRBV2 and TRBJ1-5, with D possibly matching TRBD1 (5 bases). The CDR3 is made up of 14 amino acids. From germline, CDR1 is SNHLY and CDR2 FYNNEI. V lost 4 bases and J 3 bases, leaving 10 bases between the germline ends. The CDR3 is CASSGARVNQPQHF. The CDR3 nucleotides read TGTGCCAGCAGTGGGGCCAGGGTCAATCAGCCCCAGCATTTT. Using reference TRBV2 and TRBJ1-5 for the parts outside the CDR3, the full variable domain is EPEVTQTPSHQVTQMGQEVILRCVPISNHLYFYWYRQILGQKVEFLVSFYNNEISEKSEIFDDQFSVERPDGSNFTLKIRSTKLEDSAMYFCASSGARVNQPQHFGDGTRLSIL.

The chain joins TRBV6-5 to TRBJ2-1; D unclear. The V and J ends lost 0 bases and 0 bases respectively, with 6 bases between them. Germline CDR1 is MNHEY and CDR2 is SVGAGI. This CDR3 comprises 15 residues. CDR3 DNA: TGTGCCAGCAGTTACTCCCCCTCCTCCTACAATGAGCAGTTCTTC. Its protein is CASSYSPSSYNEQFF.

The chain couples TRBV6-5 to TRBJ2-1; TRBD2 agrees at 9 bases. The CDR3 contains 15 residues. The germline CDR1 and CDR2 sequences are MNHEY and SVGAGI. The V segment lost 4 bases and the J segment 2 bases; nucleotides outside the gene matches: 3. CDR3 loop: CASSSGTSPYNEQFF. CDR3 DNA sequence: TGTGCCAGCAGTTCCGGGACTAGCCCCTACAATGAGCAGTTCTTC.

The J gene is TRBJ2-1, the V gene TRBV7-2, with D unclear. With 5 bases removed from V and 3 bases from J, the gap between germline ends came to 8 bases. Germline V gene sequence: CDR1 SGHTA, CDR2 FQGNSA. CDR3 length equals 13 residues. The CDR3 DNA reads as TGTGCCAGCAGCCCTACGAACTACAATGAGCAGTTCTTC. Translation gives CASSPTNYNEQFF.

The CDR3 region is CASSRAGTGITGELFF. CDR3 in DNA: TGCGCCAGCAGCCGTGCCGGGACAGGGATCACCGGGGAGCTGTTTTTT. The chain uses TRBV5-1 and TRBJ2-2, with 9 nucleotides matching TRBD1. Germline CDR1 is SGHRS and CDR2 is YFSETQ. V was clipped by 4 bases and J by 4 bases; unmatched bases: 8. The CDR3 totals 16 residues. Full variable domain (missing parts from reference TRBV5-1 and TRBJ2-2): KAGVTQTPRYLIKTRGQQVTLSCSPISGHRSVSWYQQTPGQGLQFLFEYFSETQRNKGNFPGRFSGRQFSNSRSEMNVSTLELGDSALYLCASSRAGTGITGELFFGEGSRLTVL.

CDR3 amino acids: CASSQTGTGGINSPLHF. CDR3 sequence (DNA): TGTGCCAGCAGCCAAACCGGGACAGGGGGTATAAATTCACCCCTCCACTTT. The chain couples TRBV4-2 to TRBJ1-6, with TRBD1 matching 11 bases. Germline assignment: CDR1 LGHNA and CDR2 YNFKEQ. The CDR3 contains 17 residues. The trim removed 2 bases at V and 7 bases at J, leaving 7 bases unmatched.

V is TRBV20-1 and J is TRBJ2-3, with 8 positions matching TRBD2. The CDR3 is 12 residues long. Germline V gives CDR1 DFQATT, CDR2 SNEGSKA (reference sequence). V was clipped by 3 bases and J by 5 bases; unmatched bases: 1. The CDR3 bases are TGCAGTGCTAGTGCGGGAGGAGATACGCAGTATTTT. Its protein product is CSASAGGDTQYF.

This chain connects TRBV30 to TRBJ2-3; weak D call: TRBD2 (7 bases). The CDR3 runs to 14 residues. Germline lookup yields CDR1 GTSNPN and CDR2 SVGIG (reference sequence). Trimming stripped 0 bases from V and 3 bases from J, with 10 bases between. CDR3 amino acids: CAWSVGGGTDTQYF. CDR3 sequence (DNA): TGTGCCTGGAGTGTAGGGGGGGGGACAGATACGCAGTATTTT.

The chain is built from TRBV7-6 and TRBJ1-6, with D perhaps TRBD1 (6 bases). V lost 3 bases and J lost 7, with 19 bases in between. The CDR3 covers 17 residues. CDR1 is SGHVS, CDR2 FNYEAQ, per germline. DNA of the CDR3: TGTGCCAGCAGCTTCGCCCAGGGGCGGCTCGAAAATTCACCCCTCCACTTT. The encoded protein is CASSFAQGRLENSPLHF.

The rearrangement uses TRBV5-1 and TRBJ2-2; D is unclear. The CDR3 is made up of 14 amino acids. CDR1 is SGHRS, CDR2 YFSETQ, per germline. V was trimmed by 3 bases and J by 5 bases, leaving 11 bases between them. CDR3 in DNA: TGCGCCAGCAGCTCCCAGCCCGGGACCGGGGAGCTGTTTTTT. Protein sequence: CASSSQPGTGELFF.

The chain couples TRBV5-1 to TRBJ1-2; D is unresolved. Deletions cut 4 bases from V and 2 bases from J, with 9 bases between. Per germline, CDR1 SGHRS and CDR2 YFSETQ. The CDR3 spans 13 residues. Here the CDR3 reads CASSPDGNYGYTF. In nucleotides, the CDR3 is TGCGCCAGCAGCCCCGACGGGAACTATGGCTACACCTTC.

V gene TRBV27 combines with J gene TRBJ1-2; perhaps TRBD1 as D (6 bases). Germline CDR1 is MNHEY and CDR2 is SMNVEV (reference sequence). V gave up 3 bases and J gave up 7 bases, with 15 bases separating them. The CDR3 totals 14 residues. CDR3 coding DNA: TGTGCCAGCAGTTTGCAGGGGTGGAACAGTGGCTACACCTTC. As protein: CASSLQGWNSGYTF.

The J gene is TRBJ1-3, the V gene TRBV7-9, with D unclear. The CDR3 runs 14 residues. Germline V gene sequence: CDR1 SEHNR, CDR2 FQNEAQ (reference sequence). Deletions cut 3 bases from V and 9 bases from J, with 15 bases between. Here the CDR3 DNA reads TGTGCCAGCAGCTTCGCCCACGGTCCGGGCACCATATATTTT. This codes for CASSFAHGPGTIYF.